These 18 T cell receptor beta chains share one sample of origin, sequenced in a study of response to subunit inactivated influenza vaccine. Each CDR3 protein gets one entry after TCRdb re-called the RT-PCR reads with MiXCR. The sample includes about 830,000 distinct CDR3 sequences, approximately 17% of them seen just once. The sequences come from PBMCs from blood, collected 4 to 6 days after vaccination. The receptors were sampled from a man aged 50 or older who received an inactivated influenza vaccine.

Only a few counts were recorded for this clonotype. The rearrangement joins TRBV5-1 to TRBJ2-7; a weak D match, TRBD2 (5 bases). The CDR3 covers 15 residues. Germline-derived CDR1 and CDR2 are SGHRS and YFSETQ. Trimming removed 0 bases from V and 5 bases from J, with 15 bases in between. In DNA form, the CDR3 reads TGCGCCAGCAGCTTGGGTCCCGAGGGCGTGCACGAGCAGTACTTC. It yields the protein CASSLGPEGVHEQYF.

This clonotype turned up a few times. The chain uses TRBV18 and TRBJ1-1; a weak D match, TRBD1 (5 bases). The ends were cut back, 2 bases at V and 3 bases at J, with 7 bases in the middle. The CDR3 is made up of 13 amino acids. Per germline, CDR1 KGHSH and CDR2 LQKENI. CDR3 DNA sequence: TGTGCCAGCTCACCAGGGGCGCACACTGAAGCTTTCTTT. This translates into CASSPGAHTEAFF.

This clonotype was counted many times. The chain carries TRBV5-1 and TRBJ2-1; D unclear. Germline V gene sequence: CDR1 SGHRS, CDR2 YFSETQ. The CDR3 is 16 amino acids. Between the trimmed V and J ends, which lost 2 bases and 0 bases, there was a span of 12 bases. The CDR3 nucleotides read TGCGCCAGCAGCTTCATGGCGTCCAGCTCCTACAATGAGCAGTTCTTC. Its translation is CASSFMASSSYNEQFF. The full variable domain, in which reference TRBV5-1 and TRBJ2-1 provide the parts outside the CDR3, is KAGVTQTPRYLIKTRGQQVTLSCSPISGHRSVSWYQQTPGQGLQFLFEYFSETQRNKGNFPGRFSGRQFSNSRSEMNVSTLELGDSALYLCASSFMASSSYNEQFFGPGTRLTVL.

The chain employs TRBV4-2 and TRBJ2-3, with 7 bases identical to TRBD2. Germline assignment: CDR1 LGHNA and CDR2 YNFKEQ. The CDR3 spans 16 residues. Germline trimming cut 0 bases from V and 5 bases from J; bases unmatched to any gene: 8. CDR3 DNA: TGTGCCAGCAGCCAAGACCGGGACTATTTGGGAGATACGCAGTATTTT. It encodes CASSQDRDYLGDTQYF.

This clonotype was counted only a few times. This sequence joins TRBV7-2 and TRBJ2-3; D is unresolved. Germline CDR1 and CDR2: SGHTA and FQGNSA. The CDR3 is 13 amino acids. V was shortened by 1 base and J by 5 bases, with 7 bases between the two germline ends. CDR3 loop: CASSLGHRDTQYF. The CDR3 coding sequence is TGTGCCAGCAGCTTAGGACATAGAGATACGCAGTATTTT.

This clonotype was detected a few times. The rearrangement links TRBV20-1 to TRBJ2-7; perhaps TRBD1 as D (7 bases). CDR1 is DFQATT and CDR2 is SNEGSKA in the germline V gene (reference sequence). The CDR3 has 12 residues. Trimming took off 6 bases at V and 3 bases at J, with 12 bases between the two ends. CDR3 bases: TGCAGTGCGGAGGGACAGAGCTACGAGCAGTACTTC. Translation gives CSAEGQSYEQYF.

This clonotype came up a few times. V usage is TRBV3-1 and J usage is TRBJ1-1; D remains ambiguous. Germline V gene sequence: CDR1 LGHDT, CDR2 YNNKEL (reference sequence). The CDR3 is 15 residues long. V dropped 0 bases and J dropped 0 bases, with 8 bases sitting between them. The CDR3 reads CASSQEPTMNTEAFF. CDR3 nucleotides: TGTGCCAGCAGCCAAGAGCCAACTATGAACACTGAAGCTTTCTTT.

This clonotype has just a few counts. The gene calls are TRBV28 and TRBJ2-7; 11 nucleotides line up with TRBD2. Germline V gene data show CDR1 as MDHEN and CDR2 as SYDVKM. With V trimmed by 1 base and J by 1 base, 3 bases remained unmatched. The CDR3 loop spans 16 amino acids. CDR3 coding DNA: TGTGCCAGCAGTTTATTGGGACTAGCGGCATCCTACGAGCAGTACTTC. Encoded protein: CASSLLGLAASYEQYF.

The chain is built from TRBV28 and TRBJ2-3; the D is unclear. V was shortened by 5 bases and J by 2 bases, with 8 bases between the two germline ends. Germline CDR1 reads MDHEN; CDR2 reads SYDVKM. CDR3 size: 13 residues. CDR3 DNA sequence: TGTGCCAGCAGTCACCACTCCACAGATACGCAGTATTTT. Encoded protein: CASSHHSTDTQYF.

The V and J genes are TRBV5-6 and TRBJ2-4; the D gene is possibly TRBD1 (6 bases). The CDR3 contains 14 residues. V gave up 0 bases and J gave up 6 bases, with 10 bases separating them. Germline CDR1 reads SGHDT; CDR2 reads YYEEEE. The CDR3, as DNA: TGTGCCAGCAGCTTGGACCAGGGGACAAACATTCAGTACTTC. Protein product: CASSLDQGTNIQYF.

This chain uses TRBV4-2 with TRBJ2-5; 8 bases map to TRBD2. The CDR3 consists of 15 residues. Germline V gene data show CDR1 as LGHNA and CDR2 as YNFKEQ. The junction had 9 bases not matched to a gene; V was cut back by 0 bases and J by 9 bases. The DNA of the CDR3 is TGTGCCAGCAGCCAAGAACGGGGATTTAGCGGGGCCCAGTACTTC. The encoded protein is CASSQERGFSGAQYF.

This clonotype has just a few counts. V and J are TRBV20-1 and TRBJ1-5; D not certain. The CDR3 has 13 residues. Germline CDR1 DFQATT, CDR2 SNEGSKA (reference sequence). The V gene lost 2 bases and the J gene lost 4 bases, with 9 bases spanning the gap. CDR3 DNA: TGCAGTGCTAGAAGGCAGCCTAATCAGCCCCAGCATTTT. It codes for CSARRQPNQPQHF.

The chain links TRBV5-6 to TRBJ2-7; 9 bases map to TRBD2. The trim removed 3 bases at V and 6 bases at J, leaving 13 bases unmatched. Germline V gene lookup returns CDR1 SGHDT and CDR2 YYEEEE. CDR3 length: 16 residues. For the CDR3, the DNA is TGTGCCAGCAGCTGGCGACCAAGGACTAGCGTCGGCGAGCAGTACTTC. Protein: CASSWRPRTSVGEQYF.

The rearrangement links TRBV5-1 to TRBJ1-2, with no clear D. Per germline, CDR1 SGHRS and CDR2 YFSETQ. The CDR3 sequence is 13 residues long. With 0 bases removed from V and 4 bases from J, the gap between germline ends came to 7 bases. The CDR3 DNA follows: TGCGCCAGCAGCTTGGACGCCGGCTATGGCTACACCTTC. Residues: CASSLDAGYGYTF.

The chain recombines TRBV29-1 with TRBJ2-6, with unresolved D. Trimming removed 6 bases at V and 0 bases at J, with 15 bases between. The germline V gene has CDR1 SQVTM and CDR2 ANQGSEA. The CDR3 contains 16 residues. The DNA for the CDR3 is TGCAGCGTGCAAAGCCCAGGAGTCTCTGGGGCCAACGTCCTGACTTTC. This gives the protein CSVQSPGVSGANVLTF.

The table lists this clonotype with a few counts. This sequence joins TRBV29-1 and TRBJ2-1, with TRBD2 identical over 12 bases. Germline V gene sequence: CDR1 SQVTM, CDR2 ANQGSEA. This CDR3 is 13 amino acids long. The V segment lost 4 bases and the J segment 7 bases; nucleotides outside the gene matches: 2. For the CDR3, the DNA is TGCAGCGTTGGACTAGCGGGAGATAATGAGCAGTTCTTC. Protein: CSVGLAGDNEQFF.

The chain has TRBV20-1 and TRBJ1-3; no reliable D call. Germline CDR1 and CDR2: DFQATT and SNEGSKA (reference sequence). The CDR3 extends over 13 amino acids. Trimming took 6 bases from V and 0 from J, leaving 9 bases between them. CDR3 nucleotides: TGCAGTGCAGCGTACACCTCTGGAAACACCATATATTTT. Protein product: CSAAYTSGNTIYF.

J is TRBJ2-1 and V is TRBV6-5, with 7 bases identical to TRBD1. CDR3 length equals 18 residues. Per the germline V gene, CDR1 is MNHEY and CDR2 is SVGAGI. Losses at the gene ends were 0 bases for V and 3 bases for J; bases not matched to a gene: 11. The CDR3 DNA sequence: TGTGCCAGCAGTTACTCGATATTCTTCGGGACAGACTACAATGAGCAGTTCTTC. Encoded protein: CASSYSIFFGTDYNEQFF.